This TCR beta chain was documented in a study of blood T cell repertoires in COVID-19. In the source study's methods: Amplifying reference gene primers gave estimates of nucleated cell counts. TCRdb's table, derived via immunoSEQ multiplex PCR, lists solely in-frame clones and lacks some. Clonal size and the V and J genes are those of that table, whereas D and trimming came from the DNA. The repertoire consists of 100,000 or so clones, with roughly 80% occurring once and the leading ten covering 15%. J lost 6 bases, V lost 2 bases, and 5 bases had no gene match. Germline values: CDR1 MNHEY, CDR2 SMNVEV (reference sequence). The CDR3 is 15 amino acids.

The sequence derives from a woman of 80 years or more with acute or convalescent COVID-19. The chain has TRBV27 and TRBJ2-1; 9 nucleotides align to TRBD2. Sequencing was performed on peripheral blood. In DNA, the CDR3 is TGTGCCAGCAGTTTAGTTCTAGCGGGGTTCAATGAGCAGTTCTTC. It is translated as CASSLVLAGFNEQFF.